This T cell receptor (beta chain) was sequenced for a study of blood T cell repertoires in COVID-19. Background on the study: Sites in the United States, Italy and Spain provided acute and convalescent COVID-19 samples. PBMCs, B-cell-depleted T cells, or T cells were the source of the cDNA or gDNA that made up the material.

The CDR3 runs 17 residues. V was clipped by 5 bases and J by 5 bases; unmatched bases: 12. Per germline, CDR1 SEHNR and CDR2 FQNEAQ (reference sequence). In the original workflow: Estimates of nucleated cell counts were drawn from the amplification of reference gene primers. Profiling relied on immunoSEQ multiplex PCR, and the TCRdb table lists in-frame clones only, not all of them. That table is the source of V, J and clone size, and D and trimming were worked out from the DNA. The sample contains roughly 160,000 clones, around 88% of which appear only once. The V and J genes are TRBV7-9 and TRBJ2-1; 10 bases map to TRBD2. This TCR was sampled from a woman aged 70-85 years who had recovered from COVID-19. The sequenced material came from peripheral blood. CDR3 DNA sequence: TGTGCCAGCAGCCCCCAGGGTACTAGCGGGGCTCACAATGAGCAGTTCTTC. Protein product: CASSPQGTSGAHNEQFF.